These 14 T cell receptor beta chains share one sample of origin, sequenced in a study of post-analysis software for immune sequencing data. Findings and caveats of the study: Roughly 5 TRBV segments, TRBV5-6, TRBV5-1 and TRBV20-1 among them, were found more frequent in patients than controls.

Their specific antigens are unknown. Built from TCR beta cDNA, the libraries had unique molecular identifiers in them. TCRdb re-called the PCR reads through MiXCR, storing one row per CDR3 protein. The sample contains roughly 730,000 distinct CDR3 sequences, roughly 27% of which appear only once. Sequencing was carried out using blood. These receptors all stem from a girl aged 10 to 17 with multiple sclerosis.

The V gene is TRBV3-1, the J gene TRBJ1-6; 7 bases line up with TRBD1. V lost 5 bases to trimming and J lost 8 bases; unmatched junction nucleotides: 3. The CDR3 totals 13 residues. Germline CDR1 and CDR2: LGHDT and YNNKEL (reference sequence). The CDR3 here is CASSDTGDSPLHF. CDR3 DNA sequence: TGTGCCAGCAGCGATACAGGGGATTCACCCCTCCACTTT.

This clonotype appeared many times. The rearrangement uses TRBV29-1 and TRBJ2-5; no clear D gene. The J call may be in error: the DNA end matches TRBJ2-7 better. Germline lookup yields CDR1 SQVTM and CDR2 ANQGSEA. The CDR3 spans 12 residues. The CDR3 DNA reads as TGCAGCGTTGAAGATTTGGGTACCGAGCAGTACTTC. This encodes CSVEDLGTEQYF.

The chain employs TRBV4-3 and TRBJ2-1, with D perhaps TRBD2 (5 bases). The DNA end favors TRBJ2-7, so the J call may be wrong. The CDR3 runs to 18 residues. Germline CDR1 and CDR2: LGHNA and YSLEER. As DNA, the CDR3 is TGCGCCAGCAGCCAAAGACTCCATAGTGGGAGCTCCTACAATGAGCAGTACTTC. Amino acids: CASSQRLHSGSSYNEQYF.

The chain uses TRBV3-1 and TRBJ2-3, with 11 bases that match TRBD2. Germline V lookup: CDR1 LGHDT, CDR2 YNNKEL (reference sequence). The CDR3 spans 14 residues. Losses at the gene ends were 3 bases for V and 9 bases for J; bases not matched to a gene: 5. The CDR3 loop is CASSQTSGERTQYF. The CDR3 DNA follows: TGTGCCAGCAGCCAGACTAGCGGGGAGCGGACGCAGTATTTT.

This chain links TRBV6-5 with TRBJ2-1; 9 bases are shared with TRBD2. Germline lookup yields CDR1 MNHEY and CDR2 SVGAGI. Unmatched junction bases numbered 9, after V lost 6 bases and J lost 9 bases. This CDR3 is 14 amino acids long. In nucleotides, the CDR3 is TGTGCCAGCAGCCGAAAGGGACTAGCTGGTGAGCAGTTCTTC. As protein: CASSRKGLAGEQFF.

The chain is built from TRBV12-3 or TRBV12-4 and TRBJ2-7; the D gene is possibly TRBD1 (6 bases). This CDR3 is 13 amino acids long. V was pared by 6 bases and J by 3 bases, with 12 bases between. In DNA, the CDR3 is TGTGCCAGCAGGGACAGAAATTTCTACGAGCAGTACTTC. Amino acids: CASRDRNFYEQYF.

The chain employs TRBV7-2 and TRBJ1-2, with D tentatively TRBD1 (6 bases). The germline V gene has CDR1 SGHTA and CDR2 FQGNSA. CDR3 length: 14 amino acids. Trimming removed 3 bases from V and 8 bases from J, with 16 bases in between. This CDR3 reads CASSLAGAQNGYTF. The CDR3 DNA is TGTGCCAGCAGCTTGGCAGGGGCGCAAAACGGCTACACCTTC. The complete variable domain, with remaining parts taken from reference TRBV7-2 and TRBJ1-2, reads GAGVSQSPSNKVTEKGKDVELRCDPISGHTALYWYRQSLGQGLEFLIYFQGNSAPDKSGLPSDRFSAERTGGSVSTLTIQRTQQEDSAVYLCASSLAGAQNGYTFGSGTRLTVV.

The chain recombines TRBV20-1 with TRBJ2-5; D is undetermined. This CDR3 is built from 13 residues. V was clipped by 7 bases and J by 1 base, with 13 bases between them. The germline CDR1 and CDR2 sequences are DFQATT and SNEGSKA (reference sequence). The CDR3 here is CSVARAGQETQYF. CDR3 bases: TGCAGTGTTGCTCGGGCAGGCCAAGAGACCCAGTACTTC.

This clonotype has a count of ten or more. J is TRBJ2-5 and V is TRBV5-6; the D is unclear. CDR1 is SGHDT, CDR2 YYEEEE, per germline. This CDR3 is 13 amino acids long. V shed 4 bases and J shed 3 bases, with 10 bases lying between them. The CDR3: CASSHLNEETQYF. Here the CDR3 DNA reads TGTGCCAGCAGCCATCTCAACGAAGAGACCCAGTACTTC.

This clonotype was counted between two and nine times. The chain recombines TRBV18 with TRBJ2-7, with D perhaps assigned TRBD1 or TRBD2 (5 bases each). The CDR3 runs to 15 residues. Trimming removed 4 bases from V and 7 bases from J, with 20 bases in between. CDR1 and CDR2 from the germline V gene are KGHSH and LQKENI. Here the CDR3 reads CASSRSGTNLREQYF. The CDR3, as DNA: TGTGCCAGCTCACGCTCCGGGACCAATCTTCGGGAGCAGTACTTC.

The chain joins TRBV14 to TRBJ2-1; 10 bases are a match to TRBD2. The germline CDR1 and CDR2 sequences are SGHDN and FVKESK. With 2 bases clipped from V and 10 bases from J, the junction kept 8 bases outside the gene matches. CDR3 size: 15 residues. The CDR3 protein is CASSQLTSGMGEQFF. The CDR3 DNA is TGTGCCAGCAGCCAATTAACTAGCGGGATGGGGGAGCAGTTCTTC.

This clonotype has only a few counts. This chain links TRBV10-3 with TRBJ2-5; D unresolved. Germline values: CDR1 ENHRY, CDR2 SYGVKD. The V gene lost 3 bases and the J gene lost 1 base, with 9 bases spanning the gap. This CDR3 is built from 14 residues. In DNA form, the CDR3 reads TGTGCCATCAGTGACCCGGGCTCCCAAGAGACCCAGTACTTC. Translating it yields CAISDPGSQETQYF.

CDR3 amino acids: CAGLPGLPYEQYF. The CDR3 coding sequence is TGTGCCGGTCTCCCGGGACTCCCATACGAGCAGTACTTC. The chain is built from TRBV28 and TRBJ2-7; tentative D call: TRBD2 (6 bases). Trimming cost V 11 bases and J 4 bases, with 18 bases left between them. Germline lookup yields CDR1 MDHEN and CDR2 SYDVKM. The CDR3 length is 13 residues.

The chain joins TRBV27 to TRBJ2-7; TRBD1 agrees at 8 bases. Trimming took 5 bases from V and 3 from J; bases not matched to a gene: 12. Germline V gives CDR1 MNHEY, CDR2 SMNVEV (reference sequence). This CDR3 comprises 16 residues. The CDR3 reads CASSPLPDRANYEQYF. The DNA of the CDR3 is TGTGCCAGCAGTCCACTGCCGGACAGGGCCAACTACGAGCAGTACTTC.